The subject of this entry is one T cell receptor (beta chain). The antigen remains unidentified. Germline V gives CDR1 SQVTM, CDR2 ANQGSEA. This CDR3 has 12 residues. This sample is part of a study of blood T cells in healthy people across ages. General study results and limits: More naive CD4+ cells and higher diversity marked long-lived donors relative to aged donors.

The authors ran a second PCR of roughly 7 to 11 cycles using a sample-barcoded 5' primer and a J-beta primer mix. From the 5' RACE reads, TCRdb called clonotypes with MiXCR, one entry per CDR3 protein. Here the sample spans about 1.4 million distinct CDR3 sequences, approximately 63% being singletons. The sample consisted of blood. The chain joins TRBV29-1 to TRBJ2-5; 7 bases align to TRBD1. The J call may be mistaken, given a closer DNA end match to TRBJ2-7. The sequence was obtained from a man between 18 and 35 years old in good health. The CDR3 here is CSVAGTVYEQYF. Here the CDR3 DNA reads TGCAGCGTGGCCGGGACAGTCTACGAGCAGTACTTC.